This TCR beta chain is drawn from a study of PD-1 blockade in mismatch repair-deficient tumors. Generated by immunoSEQ multiplex PCR, the TCRdb table keeps only in-frame clones and is missing some. The sample includes tens of thousands of clones, around 82% of them seen just once. The receptor comes from an adult with mismatch repair-deficient cancer. The sequencing used peripheral blood, collected 4 weeks after starting pembrolizumab.

CDR3 protein: CAWGAQNTEAFF. The CDR3 region has the DNA TGTGCCTGGGGTGCCCAGAACACTGAAGCTTTCTTT. The chain is built from TRBV30 and TRBJ1-1; D unresolved. Trimming left V 5 bases short and J 1 base short, with 8 bases between. This CDR3 is 12 amino acids long. Germline V gene data show CDR1 as GTSNPN and CDR2 as SVGIG (reference sequence).